This TCR beta chain was identified during a study of technical replicates of blood from a few donors. The junction had 9 bases not matched to a gene; V was cut back by 3 bases and J by 8 bases. CDR3 length equals 15 residues. Per germline, CDR1 KGHSH and CDR2 LQKENI. The assay was immunoSEQ multiplex PCR, and TCRdb's table has in-frame clones only and misses some. The sample has 95,000 to 100,000 clones; approximately 96% are singletons. This sequence was found in a human donor in good health. The sequenced sample was T cells isolated from PBMCs. The chain employs TRBV18 and TRBJ1-4; TRBD1 matches 7 bases. CDR3 amino acids: CASSPRDSGDEKLFF. The CDR3 nucleotides read TGTGCCAGCTCACCCAGGGACAGCGGAGACGAAAAACTGTTTTTT. The full variable domain, with the rest looked up from reference TRBV18 and TRBJ1-4, is NAGVMQNPRHLVRRRGQEARLRCSPMKGHSHVYWYRQLPEEGLKFMVYLQKENIIDESGMPKERFSAEFPKEGPSILRIQQVVRGDSAAYFCASSPRDSGDEKLFFGSGTQLSVL.